This TCR beta chain was sequenced in a study of blood T cell repertoires in COVID-19. Turning to the study itself: Specimens from acute and convalescent COVID-19 originated in the United States, Italy and Spain.

The data were produced by immunoSEQ multiplex PCR, yet TCRdb's version contains in-frame clones alone and is incomplete. The sample consists of over 250,000 clones, 85% to 90% of them appearing once. V lost 3 bases and J lost 1, with 16 bases in between. The germline V gene encodes CDR1 LNHDA and CDR2 SQIVND (reference sequence). The CDR3 consists of 18 residues. Sequencing used peripheral blood. The sequence was obtained from a woman aged 45 to 65 with COVID-19, enrolled during active disease. V and J are TRBV19 and TRBJ2-6; D perhaps matches TRBD1 (6 bases). The CDR3 DNA sequence: TGTGCCAGTAGTATTTATCAGGGGAAGGGGTCTGGGGCCAACGTCCTGACTTTC. Translated, it gives CASSIYQGKGSGANVLTF. Based on the CDR3 plus reference TRBV19 and TRBJ2-6, the full variable domain is DGGITQSPKYLFRKEGQNVTLSCEQNLNHDAMYWYRQDPGQGLRLIYYSQIVNDFQKGDIAEGYSVSREKKESFPLTVTSAQKNPTAFYLCASSIYQGKGSGANVLTFGAGSRLTVL.